This T cell receptor beta chain came from a study of monozygotic twins with inflammatory bowel disease. General study points: IBD patients shared fewer clonotypes with others than healthy twins, especially with disease activity.

Someone took an approximately 2.5 ml blood sample from each of the donors. CDR3 size: 15 residues. Germline CDR1 is MDHEN and CDR2 is SYDVKM. Using the 5' RACE reads, TCRdb records one entry per CDR3 protein without DNA. This sample contains about 160,000 distinct CDR3 sequences. With regard to this clonotype: The antigen is undetermined.

Sequencing was carried out using blood. The clonotype was recovered from a human donor with ulcerative colitis or Crohn's disease, or a healthy co-twin of an affected twin (not recorded which). The V gene is TRBV28, the J gene TRBJ2-7; TCRdb gives TRBD1 as the D gene, but with no DNA this cannot be confirmed. CDR3 protein: CASSYGERGDYEQYF.